Listed below are T cell receptor beta chains from one sample, sequenced in a study of molecular identifiers for immune sequencing clone quantification. TCRdb used MiXCR to reprocess the PCR reads, holding one entry per CDR3 protein. The sample yields some 41,000 distinct CDR3 sequences, 24% seen once. The sequencing sample was made of naive CD8+ T cells from blood, with Jurkat cell RNA spiked in. These receptors all come from a human donor in good health. Some libraries in this study had Jurkat cell RNA spiked in. CDR3s include the opening cysteine and the closing phenylalanine or tryptophan. The order of the fields is D gene, J gene, clone size, V gene, CDR3 protein, CDR3 DNA. A D gene is named only where the DNA matches it firmly. For some rows the clone size is stated as once, few or many, or as a class when expanded; others skip it.

NA	TRBJ1-3	NA	TRBV9	CASSPTGFSGNTTYF	TGTGCCAGCAGCCCTACAGGGTTCTCTGGAAACACCACATATTTT
NA	TRBJ2-2	many	TRBV2	CASCFGEAGELFF	TGTGCCAGCTGTTTTGGGGAGGCCGGGGAGCTGTTTTTT
NA	TRBJ2-3	many	TRBV3-1	CASSQTTGRGGTDTQYF	TGTGCCAGCAGCCAAACGACAGGGAGGGGCGGCACAGATACGCAGTATTTT
TRBD1	TRBJ1-1	many	TRBV5-4	CASTQQGAPIEAFF	TGTGCCAGCACCCAACAGGGGGCGCCGATTGAAGCTTTCTTT
NA	TRBJ2-5	many	TRBV2	CASSEEPGYQETQYF	TGTGCCAGCAGTGAAGAACCAGGGTACCAAGAGACCCAGTACTTC
TRBD2	TRBJ2-3	many	TRBV28	CASSLSLAGGLQYF	TGTGCCAGCAGTTTATCGCTAGCGGGGGGTCTGCAGTATTTT
NA	TRBJ2-6	NA	TRBV4-3	CASSPDGRAGANVLTF	TGCGCCAGCAGCCCGGACGGCCGGGCTGGGGCCAACGTCCTGACTTTC
TRBD1	TRBJ2-3	NA	TRBV18	CASSPPDRDFSDTQYF	TGTGCCAGCTCACCACCGGACAGGGATTTTTCAGATACGCAGTATTTT
TRBD2	TRBJ2-1	NA	TRBV4-1	CASRYGLAGGYEQFF	TGCGCCAGCAGGTACGGTCTAGCGGGAGGCTATGAGCAGTTCTTC
NA	TRBJ2-2	many	TRBV5-6	CASSLAGTGELFF	TGTGCCAGCAGCTTGGCGGGGACCGGGGAGCTGTTTTTT
NA	TRBJ2-3	medium-sized	TRBV6-2/TRBV6-3	CASSYSNTGAFTDTQYF	TGTGCCAGCAGTTACTCGAACACAGGCGCCTTCACAGATACGCAGTATTTT
NA	TRBJ1-1	few	TRBV3-1	CASSQDLGNTEAFF	TGTGCCAGCAGCCAAGATTTAGGGAACACTGAAGCTTTCTTT
TRBD1	TRBJ1-2	NA	TRBV12-3/TRBV12-4	CASSATGFYGYTF	TGTGCCAGCAGCGCGACAGGGTTCTATGGCTACACCTTC
NA	TRBJ2-1	many	TRBV3-1	CASSQDSSSEQFF	TGTGCCAGCAGCCAAGACTCGAGCAGTGAGCAGTTCTTC
TRBD2	TRBJ2-3	few	TRBV6-6	CASSLPPSGGTDTQYF	TGTGCCAGCAGCCTGCCCCCTAGCGGGGGGACAGATACGCAGTATTTT
NA	TRBJ2-4	NA	TRBV27	CASSLGGWGIQYF	TGTGCCAGCAGTCTTGGGGGCTGGGGCATACAGTACTTC
TRBD1	TRBJ2-1	few	TRBV13	CASSSRQGHYNEQSF	TGTGCCAGCAGCTCCCGACAGGGGCATTACAATGAGCAGTCCTTC
NA	TRBJ1-1	many	TRBV19	CASSIVTSGDTEAFF	TGTGCCAGTAGTATAGTAACTTCCGGCGACACTGAAGCTTTCTTT
NA	TRBJ2-5	many	TRBV4-3	CASSQRGGQETQYF	TGCGCCAGCAGCCAGCGAGGGGGACAAGAGACCCAGTACTTC
NA	TRBJ2-3	many	TRBV11-2	CASRGSNTDTQYF	TGTGCCAGCAGGGGGTCGAACACAGATACGCAGTATTTT
TRBD2	TRBJ2-2	NA	TRBV9	CASSPLAGVGELFF	TGTGCCAGCAGCCCCCTAGCGGGGGTTGGGGAGCTGTTTTTT
TRBD1	TRBJ2-3	NA	TRBV2	CASSLTGYSTDTQYF	TGTGCCAGCAGCTTGACAGGGTACAGCACAGATACGCAGTATTTT
NA	TRBJ1-6	NA	TRBV9	CASSVGVLSPLHF	TGTGCCAGCAGCGTAGGCGTTCTGTCACCCCTCCACTTT
NA	TRBJ2-2	NA	TRBV30	CAWNMGADTGELFF	TGTGCCTGGAATATGGGAGCGGACACCGGGGAGCTGTTTTTT
NA	TRBJ2-3	once	TRBV7-9	CASSLEGSIIKGTDTQYF	TGTGCCAGCAGCTTAGAAGGGTCGATAATAAAAGGTACAGATACGCAGTATTTT
NA	TRBJ2-3	many	TRBV2	CASDPLSSDTQYF	TGTGCCAGCGATCCACTTTCGTCGGATACGCAGTATTTT
TRBD1	TRBJ2-4	many	TRBV28	CASSSRQGAKNIQYF	TGTGCCAGCAGTTCGCGACAGGGGGCCAAAAACATTCAGTACTTC
NA	TRBJ2-1	many	TRBV14	CASSQEGAGTNEQFF	TGTGCCAGCAGCCAAGAAGGGGCAGGAACTAATGAGCAGTTCTTC
TRBD1	TRBJ2-7	many	TRBV5-6	CASSLPGQPYEQYF	TGTGCCAGCAGCTTGCCGGGACAGCCCTACGAGCAGTACTTC
NA	TRBJ2-1	few	TRBV9	CASSPLDPEQFF	TGTGCCAGCAGCCCACTAGACCCTGAGCAGTTCTTC
NA	TRBJ1-5	many	TRBV19	CASSIGGSNQPQHF	TGTGCCAGTAGTATAGGGGGGAGCAATCAGCCCCAGCATTTT
NA	TRBJ2-7	medium-sized	TRBV29-1	CSVIRPASLNEQYF	TGCAGCGTTATCCGCCCGGCAAGCCTTAACGAGCAGTACTTC
NA	TRBJ2-7	NA	TRBV9	CASSVGVTGAYEQYF	TGTGCCAGCAGCGTAGGTGTGACAGGCGCCTACGAGCAGTACTTC
NA	TRBJ2-1	medium-sized	TRBV28	CASSPGGPRPDEQFF	TGTGCCAGCAGTCCCGGTGGGCCCCGGCCGGATGAGCAGTTCTTC
TRBD2	TRBJ2-3	few	TRBV19	CASSPGLAGLRTDTQYF	TGTGCCAGTAGCCCCGGTCTAGCGGGGCTTCGCACAGATACGCAGTATTTT
TRBD2	TRBJ2-6	many	TRBV28	CASSLWREGSGANVLTF	TGTGCCAGCAGTTTATGGCGGGAGGGCTCTGGGGCCAACGTCCTGACTTTC
NA	TRBJ2-7	many	TRBV27	CASSGYGATSYEQYF	TGTGCCAGCAGTGGATACGGGGCTACCTCCTACGAGCAGTACTTC
NA	TRBJ1-1	many	TRBV6-5	CASSYSGLNTEAFF	TGTGCCAGCAGTTACTCAGGGCTGAACACTGAAGCTTTCTTT
TRBD2	TRBJ2-3	many	TRBV29-1	CSVDGGRVDTQYF	TGCAGCGTCGACGGCGGGAGGGTTGATACGCAGTATTTT
TRBD2	TRBJ2-1	many	TRBV5-1	CASSPAGGPYNEQFF	TGCGCCAGCAGCCCGGCGGGGGGCCCGTACAATGAGCAGTTCTTC
TRBD1	TRBJ2-2	NA	TRBV6-7	CASSYSRQGAWYTGELFF	TGTGCCAGCAGTTACTCGAGGCAGGGGGCTTGGTACACCGGGGAGCTGTTTTTT
NA	TRBJ2-5	many	TRBV6-5	CASRQGVRETQYF	TGTGCCAGCAGGCAGGGTGTTCGGGAGACCCAGTACTTC
NA	TRBJ2-7	many	TRBV10-3	CAISESGRGSVYEQYF	TGTGCCATCAGTGAGTCAGGTCGGGGGTCCGTCTACGAGCAGTACTTC
NA	TRBJ2-7	NA	TRBV7-9	CARRTAQHAYEQYF	TGTGCCCGCCGCACCGCCCAACATGCCTACGAGCAGTACTTC
TRBD2	TRBJ2-1	NA	TRBV7-9	CASSSWTSGFSYNEQFF	TGTGCCAGCAGCTCGTGGACTAGCGGGTTCTCCTACAATGAGCAGTTCTTC
NA	TRBJ2-1	many	TRBV9	CASSPREAVYNERFF	TGTGCCAGCAGCCCCCGCGAAGCGGTTTACAATGAGCGGTTCTTC
NA	TRBJ2-2	few	TRBV12-3/TRBV12-4	CASSPGTGNTGGLFF	TGTGCCAGCAGCCCCGGGACTGGGAACACCGGGGGGCTGTTTTTT
NA	TRBJ1-1	many	TRBV5-6	CASEDRLNTEAFF	TGTGCCAGCGAGGACAGACTGAACACTGAAGCTTTCTTT
NA	TRBJ2-7	many	TRBV18	CASSPAGKASNEQYF	TGTGCCAGCTCACCAGCGGGGAAGGCAAGCAACGAGCAGTACTTC
TRBD2	TRBJ2-1	NA	TRBV7-2	CASSSLAGGGDEQFF	TGTGCCAGCAGCTCCCTAGCGGGGGGGGGCGATGAGCAGTTCTTC
NA	TRBJ2-6	many	TRBV28	CASTQSPGAGANVLTF	TGTGCCAGCACCCAGAGCCCAGGGGCTGGGGCCAACGTCCTGACTTTC
TRBD2	TRBJ2-1	NA	TRBV4-3	CASSQNQGTSGEYEQFF	TGCGCCAGCAGCCAAAATCAGGGGACTAGCGGGGAATATGAGCAGTTCTTC
TRBD1	TRBJ1-5	NA	TRBV7-8	CATSLGQGEGQPQHF	TGTGCCACCAGCTTAGGACAGGGGGAAGGTCAGCCCCAGCATTTT
TRBD2	TRBJ2-1	many	TRBV5-4	CASREGTSGAYNEQFF	TGTGCCAGCCGGGAGGGTACTAGCGGAGCCTACAATGAGCAGTTCTTC
NA	TRBJ1-3	NA	TRBV9	CDSSPTGFSGNTTYF	TGTGACAGCAGCCCTACAGGGTTCTCTGGAAACACCACATATTTT
NA	TRBJ2-3	medium-sized	TRBV6-5	CASSYTDPTEGGTQYF	TGTGCCAGCAGTTACACGGACCCAACAGAAGGTGGTACGCAGTATTTT